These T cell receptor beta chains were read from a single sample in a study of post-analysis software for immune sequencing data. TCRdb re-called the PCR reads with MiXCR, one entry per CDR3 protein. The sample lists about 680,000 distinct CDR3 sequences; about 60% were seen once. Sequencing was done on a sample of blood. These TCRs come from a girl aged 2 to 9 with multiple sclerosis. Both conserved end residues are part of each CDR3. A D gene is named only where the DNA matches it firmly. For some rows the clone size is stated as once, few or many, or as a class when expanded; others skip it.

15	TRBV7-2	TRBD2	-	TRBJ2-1	CASSPPGGGHNEQFF	TGTGCCAGCAGCCCCCCTGGCGGGGGTCACAATGAGCAGTTCTTC
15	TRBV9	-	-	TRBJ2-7	CASSVTSPSYNEQYF	TGTGCCAGCAGCGTGACAAGCCCGTCCTACAATGAGCAGTACTTC
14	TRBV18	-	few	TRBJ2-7	CASSTGVSSYEQYF	TGTGCCAGTTCCACTGGGGTCAGCTCCTACGAGCAGTACTTC
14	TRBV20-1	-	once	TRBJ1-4	CSARGTATNEKLFF	TGCAGTGCTAGAGGGACAGCAACTAATGAAAAACTGTTTTTT
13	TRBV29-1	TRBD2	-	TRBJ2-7	CSVEARLAGVQYF	TGCAGCGTTGAAGCGCGACTAGCGGGGGTGCAGTACTTC
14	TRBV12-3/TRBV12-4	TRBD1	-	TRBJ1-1	CASIRNQGAAEAFF	TGTGCCAGCATCAGAAATCAGGGGGCTGCTGAAGCTTTCTTT
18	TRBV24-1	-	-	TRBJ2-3	CATSDPIIGGDIRDTQYF	TGTGCCACCAGTGATCCGATCATCGGGGGTGACATCAGAGATACGCAGTATTTT
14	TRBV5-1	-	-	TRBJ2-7	CASSPWTDKYEQYF	TGCGCCAGCAGCCCGTGGACGGATAAATACGAGCAGTACTTC
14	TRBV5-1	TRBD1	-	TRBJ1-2	CASSIGQALYGYTF	TGCGCCAGCAGCATAGGACAGGCCCTCTATGGCTACACCTTC
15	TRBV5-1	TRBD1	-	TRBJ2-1	CASSRIGTVGNEQFF	TGCGCCAGCAGCCGTATAGGGACAGTAGGCAATGAGCAGTTCTTC
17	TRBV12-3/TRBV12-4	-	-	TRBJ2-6	CASSYRGAESGANVLTF	TGTGCCAGCAGTTATCGGGGGGCAGAGTCTGGGGCCAACGTCCTGACTTTC
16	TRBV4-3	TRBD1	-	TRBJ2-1	CASSPNYRGRNNEQFF	TGCGCCAGCAGCCCCAATTACAGGGGAAGGAATAATGAGCAGTTCTTC
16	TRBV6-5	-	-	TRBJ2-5	CASSYSLTGLQETQYF	TGTGCCAGCAGTTACTCCCTGACAGGACTACAAGAGACCCAGTACTTC
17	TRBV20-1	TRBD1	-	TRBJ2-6	CSARGTGYRSGANVLTF	TGCAGTGCTAGAGGGACAGGATACCGCTCTGGGGCCAACGTCCTGACTTTC
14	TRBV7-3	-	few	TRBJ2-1	CASSLVGISRAQFF	TGTGCCAGCAGCTTGGTAGGGATTTCTCGAGCGCAGTTCTTC
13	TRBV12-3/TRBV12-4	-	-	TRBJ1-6	CASSFRNHSPLHF	TGTGCCAGCAGTTTCCGGAACCATTCACCCCTCCACTTT
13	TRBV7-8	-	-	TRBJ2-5	CASSSHREETQYF	TGTGCCAGCAGCTCCCACAGGGAAGAGACCCAGTACTTC
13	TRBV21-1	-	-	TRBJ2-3	CARNSEGIDTQYF	TGTGCCAGAAATTCGGAGGGCATAGATACGCAGTATTTT
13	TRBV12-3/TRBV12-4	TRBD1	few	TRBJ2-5	CASTVTGEETQYF	TGTGCCAGCACCGTGACAGGGGAAGAGACCCAGTACTTC
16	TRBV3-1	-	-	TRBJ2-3	CASSQVGTVDTDTQYF	TGTGCCAGCAGCCAGGTCGGGACCGTTGACACAGATACGCAGTATTTT
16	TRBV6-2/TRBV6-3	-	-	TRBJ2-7	CASSYSGEDVTYEQYF	TGTGCCAGCAGTTATAGTGGTGAAGACGTCACCTACGAGCAGTACTTC
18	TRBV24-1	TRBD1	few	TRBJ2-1	CATSELTGKRGSYNEQFF	TGTGCCACCAGTGAGCTGACAGGGAAAAGGGGCTCCTACAATGAGCAGTTCTTC
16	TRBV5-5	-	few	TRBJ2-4	CASSLPRMLAKNIQYF	TGTGCCAGCAGCTTACCCAGAATGCTAGCCAAAAACATTCAGTACTTC
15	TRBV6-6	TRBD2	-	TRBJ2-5	CASIKGASGGHEQYF	TGTGCCAGCATTAAGGGGGCTAGCGGGGGTCATGAGCAGTACTTC
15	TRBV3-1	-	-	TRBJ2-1	CTSSQQVSSYNEQFF	TGTACCAGCAGCCAACAGGTTAGCTCCTACAATGAGCAGTTCTTC
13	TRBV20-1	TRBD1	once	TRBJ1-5	CSATGQGNQPQHF	TGCAGTGCTACGGGACAGGGCAATCAGCCCCAGCATTTT
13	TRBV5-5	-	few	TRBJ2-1	CASSLAPNNEQFF	TGTGCCAGCAGCTTGGCTCCCAACAATGAGCAGTTCTTC
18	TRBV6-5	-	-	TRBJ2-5	CASSYPWFGRGEQETQYF	TGTGCCAGCAGTTACCCCTGGTTTGGCAGGGGGGAGCAAGAGACCCAGTACTTC
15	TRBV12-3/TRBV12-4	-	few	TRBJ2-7	CASSLSADTSYEQYF	TGTGCCAGCAGTTTATCTGCGGACACTTCCTACGAGCAGTACTTC
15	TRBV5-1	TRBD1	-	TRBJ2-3	CASSLEGQPTDTQYF	TGCGCCAGCAGCTTGGAGGGACAGCCCACAGATACGCAGTATTTT
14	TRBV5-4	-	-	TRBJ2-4	CASSAQGGENIQYF	TGTGCCAGCAGCGCACAGGGAGGTGAAAACATTCAGTACTTC
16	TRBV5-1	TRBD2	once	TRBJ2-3	CASSLFLAGSTDTQYF	TGCGCCAGCAGCTTGTTTCTAGCGGGGAGCACAGATACGCAGTATTTT
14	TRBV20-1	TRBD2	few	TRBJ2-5	CSASLGLPGGTQYF	TGCAGTGCTAGTTTGGGACTTCCGGGAGGGACCCAGTACTTC
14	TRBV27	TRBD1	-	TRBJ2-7	CASSLWDSTYKQYF	TGTGCCAGCAGTTTATGGGACAGCACCTACAAGCAGTACTTC
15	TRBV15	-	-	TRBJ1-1	CATSRDRGRNTEAFF	TGTGCCACCAGCAGAGATCGCGGGAGGAACACTGAAGCTTTCTTT
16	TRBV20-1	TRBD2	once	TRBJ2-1	CSARGGSSGEYNEQFF	TGCAGTGCTAGGGGGGGTTCGAGCGGGGAGTACAATGAGCAGTTCTTC
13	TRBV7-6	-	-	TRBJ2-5	CASSKGQAETQYF	TGTGCCAGCAGCAAGGGCCAGGCGGAGACCCAGTACTTC
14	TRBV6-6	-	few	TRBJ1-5	CASSYSWRNQPQHF	TGTGCCAGCAGTTACTCTTGGCGAAATCAGCCCCAGCATTTT
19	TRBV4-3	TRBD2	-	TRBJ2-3	CASSQDIAQAGGHRDTQYF	TGCGCCAGCAGCCAAGATATAGCGCAAGCGGGGGGGCATAGAGATACGCAGTATTTT
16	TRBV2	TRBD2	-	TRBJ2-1	CASRGLAGGPGGEQFF	TGTGCCAGCAGGGGGCTAGCGGGAGGGCCCGGGGGTGAGCAGTTCTTC
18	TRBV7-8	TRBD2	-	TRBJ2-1	CASSLALAGGPKENEQFF	TGTGCCAGCAGCTTAGCACTAGCGGGAGGGCCTAAGGAAAACGAGCAGTTCTTC
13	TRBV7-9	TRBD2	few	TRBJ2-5	CASESGGKETQYF	TGTGCCAGCGAGTCGGGGGGAAAGGAGACCCAGTACTTC
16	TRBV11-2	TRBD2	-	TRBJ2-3	CASSHIRGTKGPAQYF	TGTGCCAGCAGCCATATACGCGGGACTAAGGGTCCCGCGCAGTATTTT
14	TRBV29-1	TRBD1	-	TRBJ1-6	CSVGTGTGYSPLHF	TGCAGCGTCGGCACCGGGACAGGGTACTCACCCCTCCACTTT
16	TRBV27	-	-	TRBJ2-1	CASSLSMGGRGNEQFF	TGTGCCAGCAGTTTATCGATGGGGGGCAGGGGCAATGAGCAGTTCTTC
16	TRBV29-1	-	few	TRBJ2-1	CSVEDPRVSSYNEQFF	TGCAGCGTTGAAGATCCTAGAGTGAGCTCCTACAATGAGCAGTTCTTC
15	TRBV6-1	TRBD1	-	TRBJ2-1	CASSTLGTVRNEQFF	TGTGCCAGCAGCACCCTCGGGACAGTACGCAATGAGCAGTTCTTC
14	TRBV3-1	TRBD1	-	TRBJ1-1	CASSQDRGPAEAFF	TGTGCCAGCAGCCAGGACAGGGGGCCGGCTGAAGCTTTCTTT
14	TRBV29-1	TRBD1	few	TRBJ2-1	CSGRQGSGDNEQFF	TGCAGCGGAAGACAGGGTAGTGGAGACAATGAGCAGTTCTTC
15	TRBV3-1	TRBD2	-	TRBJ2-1	CASSQTSGSNNEQFF	TGTGCCAGCAGCCAAACTAGCGGGAGTAACAATGAGCAGTTCTTC
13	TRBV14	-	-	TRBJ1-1	CASSQEEGTEAFF	TGTGCCAGCAGCCAAGAAGAGGGCACTGAAGCTTTCTTT